This T cell receptor beta chain was captured by sequencing in a study of T cell responses to AZD1222 COVID-19 vaccine. Study-wide results and limits: A reported finding is that nearly half of spike-specific TCRs target unmutated variant regions. Females outnumbered males among donors, who were mostly white British; clonal diversity was possibly underestimated. Baseline testing showed seropositivity in only 6 or 7 AZD1222 recipients. Repertoires were collected only later (after the peak T cell response had occurred).

Profiled with immunoSEQ multiplex PCR; TCRdb holds only in-frame clones, not every one. This sample has roughly 72,000 clones, with approximately 88% found just once. The V gene's germline CDR1 is LNHDA and CDR2 SQIVND (reference sequence). CDR3 length: 15 amino acids. Trimming removed 0 bases from V and 5 bases from J, with 11 bases in between. A word on this clone: What it binds is not known.

The source material was peripheral blood, sampled 28 days after the second dose of the MenACWY control vaccine. This TCR came from an adult who received the MenACWY meningococcal vaccine as a control. The chain carries TRBV19 and TRBJ1-5, with a tentative D call TRBD1 (5 bases). For the CDR3, the DNA is TGTGCCAGTAGTATAGATCTGGGGCGGGATCAGCCCCAGCATTTT. The encoded protein is CASSIDLGRDQPQHF.